This T cell receptor (beta chain) was sequenced during a study of human T cells and chemical hapten exposure. Study as a whole: Subjects had 2% DPC placed on roughly 2 cm by roughly 2 cm of upper inner arm skin for sensitization. Notes on the study in general: In comparison with controls, expanded TCRs gave rise to a significantly larger number of large CDR3 similarity clusters.

This clonotype was detected only a few times. Its antigen is unknown. Time point of the sample: pre-sensitization, week 0. Treatment given: therapeutic diphenylcyclopropenone sensitization with weekly scalp DPC. This CDR3 comprises 13 residues. With 6 bases clipped from V and 6 bases from J, the junction kept 4 bases outside the gene matches. In germline, CDR1 is SEHNR, CDR2 FQNEAQ (reference sequence). TCRdb analysed the RACE reads with MiXCR anew, one entry per CDR3 protein. There are 250,000 to 300,000 distinct CDR3 sequences in the sample; approximately 7.5% occur only once, and roughly 1.2% lies in the top ten.

This clonotype was sampled from a man between 18 and 35 years old with alopecia areata. Some clones in this sample may be carry-over from other donors' samples. The V gene is TRBV7-9, the J gene TRBJ1-2; 10 nucleotides line up with TRBD1. Sequenced material: whole blood, taken in connection with sensitization to the hapten diphenylcyclopropenone (DPC). The CDR3 DNA follows: TGTGCCAGCAGATCCGGGACAGGGGATGGCTACACCTTC. This codes for CASRSGTGDGYTF.